This TCR beta chain was captured in a study of shared clonotypes between healthy human individuals. Study-wide results and limits: Only a few donors were included, so the genetic and exposure-history diversity represented was limited. Depth of sequencing was expected to influence donor clonotype sharing.

The assay used deep level. The data were produced by immunoSEQ multiplex PCR, yet TCRdb's version contains in-frame clones alone and is incomplete. The sample contains around 1.9 million clones, 85% to 95% of which appear only once. Worth noting for this clone: The antigen is undetermined.

Naive CD8 cells lacked CD45RO, underwent positive selection for CCR7 and left out terminally differentiated effector memory CD45RA+ cells. This CDR3 comprises 14 residues. Trimming removed 4 bases from V and 4 bases from J; junction bases left unmatched: 6. The germline gives CDR1 SEHNR, CDR2 FQNEAQ (reference sequence). The origin of this receptor is a man between 18 and 35 years old in good health. Some clones in this sample may be carry-over from other donors' samples. V gene TRBV7-9 combines with J gene TRBJ2-5; 7 positions match TRBD1. The specimen sequenced was naive CD8+ T cells from PBMCs. CDR3 in DNA: TGTGCCAGCAGCTCGACAGGGATTGGAGAGACCCAGTACTTC. The encoded protein is CASSSTGIGETQYF.